The next 24 T cell receptor beta chains were all read from a single sample in a study of radiotherapy plus CTLA-4 blockade in lung cancer. Sequencing used immunoSEQ multiplex PCR; TCRdb keeps in-frame clones, though not all of them. The top ten hold roughly 26% of the sample, which has 47,000 or so clones, 80% to 90% seen once. The input for sequencing was peripheral blood, taken from a patient treated with radiotherapy plus ipilimumab. The receptors were gathered from a human donor with non-small cell lung cancer whose response to radiotherapy plus ipilimumab could not be evaluated.

In this sample, this clone turned up once. The rearrangement uses TRBV19 and TRBJ1-5, with D possibly TRBD1 on 6 matching bases. V lost 7 bases and J lost 1, with 11 bases in between. Germline loops: CDR1 LNHDA, CDR2 SQIVND (reference sequence). CDR3 length: 14 amino acids. CDR3 coding DNA: TGTGCCAGTAACCCCGGACAGAGCAATCAGCCCCAGCATTTT. This translates into CASNPGQSNQPQHF.

This chain uses TRBV6-5 with TRBJ1-1; the D gene is possibly TRBD1 (6 bases). V lost 7 bases and J 5 bases, leaving 14 bases between the germline ends. The CDR3 runs to 13 residues. CDR1 is MNHEY, CDR2 SVGAGI, per germline. CDR3 sequence reads: CASNGGEETEAFF. CDR3 sequence (DNA): TGTGCCAGCAATGGGGGCGAGGAGACTGAAGCTTTCTTT.

The rearrangement links TRBV9 to TRBJ2-1; D gene unclear. Trimming removed 0 bases at V and 2 bases at J, with 9 bases between. The CDR3 runs to 15 residues. CDR1 is SGDLS and CDR2 is YYNGEE in the germline V gene. The CDR3 region is CASSVGLGTYNEQFF. CDR3 DNA sequence: TGTGCCAGCAGCGTAGGGCTAGGAACCTACAATGAGCAGTTCTTC.

The chain combines TRBV19 with TRBJ1-4; possibly TRBD1 for D (5 bases). The CDR3 extends over 15 amino acids. Germline assignment: CDR1 LNHDA and CDR2 SQIVND (reference sequence). V lost 5 bases and J 8 bases, leaving 18 bases between the germline ends. The CDR3 sequence: CASSVFGGDGEKLFF. The CDR3 bases are TGTGCCAGTAGTGTCTTTGGCGGGGACGGAGAAAAACTGTTTTTT.

The rearrangement joins TRBV4-3 to TRBJ2-3, with 8 bases matching TRBD2. Germline assignment: CDR1 LGHNA and CDR2 YSLEER. Germline trimming cut 10 bases from V and 3 bases from J; bases unmatched to any gene: 6. The CDR3 sequence is 13 residues long. The CDR3 reads CATAGGSTDTQYF. The CDR3 nucleotides read TGCGCCACCGCGGGAGGAAGTACAGATACGCAGTATTTT.

J is TRBJ1-1 and V is TRBV7-9, with 7 bases lining up with TRBD1. With V trimmed by 4 bases and J by 2 bases, 10 bases remained unmatched. CDR1 is SEHNR, CDR2 FQNEAQ, per germline (reference sequence). The CDR3 is 16 amino acids. Written as DNA, the CDR3 is TGTGCCAGCAGCTCAACCGCGACAGGGTCTAACACTGAAGCTTTCTTT. Encoded protein: CASSSTATGSNTEAFF.

The chain links TRBV9 to TRBJ1-1; a possible D gene is TRBD1 (5 bases). The CDR3 has 15 residues. Germline lookup yields CDR1 SGDLS and CDR2 YYNGEE. V was cut by 1 base and J by 1 base, with 11 bases left in between. The CDR3 loop reads CASSVSGHPNTEAFF. DNA for the CDR3: TGTGCCAGCAGCGTATCAGGACATCCGAACACTGAAGCTTTCTTT. Looking up the rest from reference TRBV9 and TRBJ1-1 gives the full variable domain: DSGVTQTPKHLITATGQRVTLRCSPRSGDLSVYWYQQSLDQGLQFLIQYYNGEERAKGNILERFSAQQFPDLHSELNLSSLELGDSALYFCASSVSGHPNTEAFFGQGTRLTVV.

The rearrangement links TRBV19 to TRBJ1-2, with a tentative D call TRBD1 (5 bases). With 7 bases removed from V and 6 bases from J, the gap between germline ends came to 9 bases. CDR1 is LNHDA and CDR2 is SQIVND in the germline V gene (reference sequence). This CDR3 contains 11 residues. CDR3 in amino acids: CASTPGDGYTF. The CDR3 DNA is TGTGCCAGTACCCCGGGGGATGGCTACACCTTC.

The genes are TRBV27 and TRBJ2-2; 9 bases line up with TRBD1. Germline trimming cut 3 bases from V and 7 bases from J; bases unmatched to any gene: 15. The germline CDR1 and CDR2 sequences are MNHEY and SMNVEV (reference sequence). The CDR3 extends over 18 amino acids. The CDR3 is CASSFRRRTGDVIGELFF. The DNA for the CDR3 is TGTGCCAGCAGTTTCCGTCGAAGGACAGGGGATGTTATCGGGGAGCTGTTTTTT.

A few counts support this clone. V is TRBV4-3 and J is TRBJ2-1, with 9 nucleotides matching TRBD2. Looked up from germline, CDR1 is LGHNA and CDR2 is YSLEER. Losses at the gene ends were 2 bases for V and 8 bases for J; bases not matched to a gene: 10. The CDR3 is made up of 16 amino acids. The CDR3 here is CASSQRAAGGWDEQFF. In nucleotides, the CDR3 is TGCGCCAGCAGCCAAAGAGCAGCGGGAGGATGGGATGAGCAGTTCTTC.

This sequence joins TRBV7-6 and TRBJ2-1, with D possibly being TRBD2 (5 bases). The CDR3 runs to 14 residues. Per germline, CDR1 SGHVS and CDR2 FNYEAQ. Trimming cost V 4 bases and J 4 bases, with 11 bases left between them. The CDR3 DNA reads as TGTGCCAGCAGCTCCAGAGCGGTATACAATGAGCAGTTCTTC. Translating it yields CASSSRAVYNEQFF.

V and J are TRBV29-1 and TRBJ1-1, with TRBD1 as a possible D gene (5 bases). Trimming pared 6 bases from V and 4 bases from J, leaving 18 bases between. Germline CDR1 and CDR2: SQVTM and ANQGSEA. The CDR3 is 14 residues long. CDR3 residues: CSVASGSVGTEAFF. The CDR3, as DNA: TGCAGCGTAGCCTCAGGGTCCGTTGGCACTGAAGCTTTCTTT.

The chain has TRBV5-6 and TRBJ2-3; 8 positions agree with TRBD1. J gave up 3 bases and V 3 bases, and 6 bases lay outside the gene matches. The germline V gene has CDR1 SGHDT and CDR2 YYEEEE. The CDR3 has 15 residues. The CDR3 is CASSSWTGITDTQYF. The CDR3 DNA is TGTGCCAGCAGCTCATGGACAGGGATTACAGATACGCAGTATTTT.

J is TRBJ1-2 and V is TRBV7-2; D is perhaps TRBD1 (6 bases). Per germline, CDR1 SGHTA and CDR2 FQGNSA. The CDR3 runs 14 residues. With 5 bases removed from V and 2 bases from J, the gap between germline ends came to 12 bases. In DNA, the CDR3 is TGTGCCAGCAGCCAAACAACAGGGAACTATGGCTACACCTTC. This gives the protein CASSQTTGNYGYTF.

This rearrangement joins TRBV30 to TRBJ2-5, with 9 bases aligning to TRBD2. The CDR3 is made up of 15 amino acids. Trimming cost V 8 bases and J 4 bases; bases outside gene matches: 14. Germline V gene lookup returns CDR1 GTSNPN and CDR2 SVGIG (reference sequence). The CDR3 region is CAAGGGRAGGETQYF. The CDR3, as DNA: TGTGCCGCCGGGGGCGGGAGGGCCGGTGGAGAGACCCAGTACTTC.

The genes are TRBV7-2 and TRBJ2-3, with TRBD2 identical over 8 bases. The ends lost 5 bases at V and 2 bases at J; junction bases unmatched: 15. Germline CDR1 is SGHTA and CDR2 is FQGNSA. The CDR3 consists of 18 residues. The CDR3 DNA is TGTGCCAGCAGCCGCTTAGCGTCGGGAGGGTCTTTCACAGATACGCAGTATTTT. It specifies CASSRLASGGSFTDTQYF. Full variable domain (outside the CDR3, taken from reference TRBV7-2 and TRBJ2-3): GAGVSQSPSNKVTEKGKDVELRCDPISGHTALYWYRQSLGQGLEFLIYFQGNSAPDKSGLPSDRFSAERTGGSVSTLTIQRTQQEDSAVYLCASSRLASGGSFTDTQYFGPGTRLTVL.

The chain links TRBV7-2 to TRBJ2-7; 7 nucleotides agree with TRBD2. Germline trimming cut 3 bases from V and 2 bases from J; bases unmatched to any gene: 7. This CDR3 comprises 15 residues. The germline gives CDR1 SGHTA, CDR2 FQGNSA. CDR3 amino acids: CASSLSAGVTYEQYF. The CDR3 coding sequence is TGTGCCAGCAGCTTGTCGGCGGGAGTTACCTACGAGCAGTACTTC.

This chain links TRBV4-1 with TRBJ1-4; maybe TRBD1 (5 bases). CDR1 is MGHRA, CDR2 YSYEKL, per germline. CDR3 length: 16 residues. V was trimmed by 4 bases and J by 4 bases, leaving 16 bases between them. The CDR3 DNA follows: TGCGCCAGCAGCCCCGTATGGGGGGACCATAATGAAAAACTGTTTTTT. It is translated as CASSPVWGDHNEKLFF.

The chain carries TRBV19 and TRBJ2-4; a weak D match, TRBD1 (5 bases). Germline loops: CDR1 LNHDA, CDR2 SQIVND (reference sequence). There are 16 residues in the CDR3. V gave up 4 bases and J gave up 7 bases, with 20 bases separating them. The CDR3 here is CASSTPGMSKGNIQYF. In DNA form, the CDR3 reads TGTGCCAGTAGTACTCCAGGGATGAGCAAGGGGAACATTCAGTACTTC. The full variable domain, rest sourced from reference TRBV19 and TRBJ2-4, is DGGITQSPKYLFRKEGQNVTLSCEQNLNHDAMYWYRQDPGQGLRLIYYSQIVNDFQKGDIAEGYSVSREKKESFPLTVTSAQKNPTAFYLCASSTPGMSKGNIQYFGAGTRLSVL.

The gene calls are TRBV27 and TRBJ2-1; 12 bases line up with TRBD2. The junction had 4 bases not matched to a gene; V was cut back by 4 bases and J by 3 bases. Germline CDR1 reads MNHEY; CDR2 reads SMNVEV (reference sequence). CDR3 length: 16 amino acids. CDR3 sequence reads: CASSSLAGGFYNEQFF. As DNA, the CDR3 is TGTGCCAGCAGTTCTCTAGCGGGAGGGTTCTACAATGAGCAGTTCTTC.

The rearrangement links TRBV7-2 to TRBJ2-1; D might be TRBD2 (6 bases). Deletions cut 6 bases from V and 5 bases from J, with 14 bases between. The CDR3 contains 14 residues. CDR1 is SGHTA and CDR2 is FQGNSA in the germline V gene. Written as DNA, the CDR3 is TGTGCCAGCAGTCGGAGGGTTGATAACAATGAGCAGTTCTTC. Its translation: CASSRRVDNNEQFF.

The rearrangement uses TRBV28 and TRBJ1-2, with 11 nucleotides matching TRBD1. This CDR3 has 15 amino acids. Germline loops: CDR1 MDHEN, CDR2 SYDVKM. The junction had 6 bases not matched to a gene; V was cut back by 6 bases and J by 3 bases. In nucleotides, the CDR3 is TGTGCCAGCAGACCCGGGACAGGGGGGGACTATGGCTACACCTTC. This encodes CASRPGTGGDYGYTF.

This sequence joins TRBV9 and TRBJ2-7, with 8 bases that match TRBD2. Germline CDR1 is SGDLS and CDR2 is YYNGEE. This CDR3 has 15 residues. V lost 0 bases, J lost 5 bases, and 7 bases stayed unmatched. Here the CDR3 reads CASSVEGAGDDEQYF. The CDR3 bases are TGTGCCAGCAGCGTAGAGGGAGCGGGAGACGACGAGCAGTACTTC.

This rearrangement joins TRBV5-1 to TRBJ2-1; the match to TRBD2 covers 8 bases. The germline CDR1 and CDR2 sequences are SGHRS and YFSETQ. This CDR3 has 16 amino acids. J gave up 2 bases and V 5 bases, and 9 bases lay outside the gene matches. The chain's CDR3 is CASSSSSGATYNEQFF. In DNA, the CDR3 is TGCGCCAGCAGTTCCAGTAGCGGGGCTACCTACAATGAGCAGTTCTTC.